Below are 32 T cell receptor beta chains sequenced from a single sample in a study of identical twins. TCRdb fed the 5' RACE reads into MiXCR, producing one record per CDR3 protein. This table has 250,000 to 300,000 distinct CDR3 sequences, roughly 9.8% appearing once. These data also featured in a second study, about yellow fever vaccine responses in identical twins.

Sequenced sample: CD8+ T cells sorted from blood. These receptors were obtained from a young woman in good health.

This clonotype was seen many times. The chain links TRBV27 to TRBJ2-1, with a weak D call TRBD1 (7 bases). V lost 2 bases and J lost 4, with 9 bases in between. Per germline, CDR1 MNHEY and CDR2 SMNVEV (reference sequence). The CDR3 covers 14 residues. CDR3: CASSLQGGYNEQFF. The CDR3 nucleotides are TGTGCCAGCAGTTTACAGGGGGGTTACAATGAGCAGTTCTTC.

The gene calls are TRBV7-2 and TRBJ2-2; unclear D gene. CDR1 is SGHTA and CDR2 is FQGNSA in the germline V gene. Trimming cost V 2 bases and J 3 bases, with 16 bases left between them. The CDR3 consists of 17 residues. CDR3 sequence: CASSLFSGLHYTGELFF. Written as DNA, the CDR3 is TGTGCCAGCAGCTTATTCTCCGGTCTCCATTACACCGGGGAGCTGTTTTTT.

This clonotype has a handful of counts. The rearrangement links TRBV29-1 to TRBJ2-5, with TRBD1 as a possible D gene (6 bases). V lost 3 bases, J lost 2 bases, and 16 bases lay in between. The CDR3 loop spans 15 amino acids. Looked up from germline, CDR1 is SQVTM and CDR2 is ANQGSEA. CDR3 DNA sequence: TGCAGCGTTGATACGGGACAATCAGCACAAGAGACCCAGTACTTC. It translates to CSVDTGQSAQETQYF. Full variable domain (rest looked up from reference TRBV29-1 and TRBJ2-5): SAVISQKPSRDICQRGTSLTIQCQVDSQVTMMFWYRQQPGQSLTLIATANQGSEATYESGFVIDKFPISRPNLTFSTLTVSNMSPEDSSIYLCSVDTGQSAQETQYFGPGTRLLVL.

This clonotype was picked up a small number of times. The chain recombines TRBV20-1 with TRBJ2-7; tentative D call: TRBD2 (5 bases). This CDR3 comprises 15 residues. Germline CDR1 and CDR2: DFQATT and SNEGSKA (reference sequence). Trimming removed 2 bases from V and 1 base from J, with 15 bases in between. In DNA, the CDR3 is TGCAGTGCTAGACCCGGGATCGGGGTATCCTACGAGCAGTACTTC. It yields the protein CSARPGIGVSYEQYF.

The sample holds a few counts of this clonotype. J is TRBJ1-1 and V is TRBV4-1; possible D gene TRBD1, 5 bases. This CDR3 region has 14 residues. V was clipped by 4 bases and J by 0 bases, with 9 bases between them. CDR1 is MGHRA, CDR2 YSYEKL, per germline. The CDR3 region is CASSRDGMNTEAFF. The CDR3 bases are TGCGCCAGCAGCCGGGACGGGATGAACACTGAAGCTTTCTTT.

This clonotype was recorded many times. The chain recombines TRBV3-1 with TRBJ2-7; TRBD2 matches 12 bases. With 0 bases clipped from V and 1 base from J, the junction kept 7 bases outside the gene matches. Germline V gene lookup returns CDR1 LGHDT and CDR2 YNNKEL (reference sequence). This CDR3 comprises 18 residues. The chain's CDR3 is CASSQETSGSNWSYEQYF. As DNA, the CDR3 is TGTGCCAGCAGCCAAGAGACTAGCGGGAGTAATTGGTCCTACGAGCAGTACTTC.

This clonotype was observed a handful of times. The chain links TRBV4-3 to TRBJ2-1; TRBD2 matches 7 bases. The CDR3 sequence is 17 residues long. Germline CDR1 LGHNA, CDR2 YSLEER. Unmatched junction bases numbered 18, after V lost 4 bases and J lost 9 bases. CDR3 coding DNA: TGCGCCAGCAGCCGCGGAAGGGAGGGAGGGCCTGGGGGTGAGCAGTTCTTC. It codes for CASSRGREGGPGGEQFF.

In this sample, this clonotype turned up many times. The gene calls are TRBV20-1 and TRBJ2-7, with D possibly being TRBD2 (6 bases). Germline assignment: CDR1 DFQATT and CDR2 SNEGSKA (reference sequence). V was pared by 3 bases and J by 5 bases, with 17 bases between. This CDR3 region has 14 residues. The DNA for the CDR3 is TGCAGTGCTAGTGGGCGGGGCCCAAGGGACGAGCAGTACTTC. Its protein product is CSASGRGPRDEQYF.

In its sample, this clonotype was seen many times. V usage is TRBV7-9 and J usage is TRBJ1-5; 9 bases align to TRBD1. Germline loops: CDR1 SEHNR, CDR2 FQNEAQ (reference sequence). V trimming: 5 bases; J trimming: 5 bases; junction bases outside the gene matches: 1. There are 13 residues in the CDR3. Here the CDR3 DNA reads TGTGCCAGCAGCAGGGACAGGGATCAGCCCCAGCATTTT. Translation gives CASSRDRDQPQHF.

The chain uses TRBV11-3 and TRBJ2-1; 9 bases fit TRBD2. V was clipped by 8 bases and J by 5 bases; unmatched bases: 4. Germline CDR1 and CDR2: SGHNT and YENEEA. The CDR3 totals 13 residues. CDR3 nucleotide sequence: TGTGCCAGCCGCGGGGGGGCCCACAATGAGCAGTTCTTC. As protein: CASRGGAHNEQFF.

This clonotype was seen repeatedly, ten times or more. This chain joins TRBV27 and TRBJ2-2; possibly TRBD1 for D (6 bases). Germline V gene data show CDR1 as MNHEY and CDR2 as SMNVEV (reference sequence). There are 15 residues in the CDR3. Trimming stripped 1 base from V and 2 bases from J, with 8 bases between. CDR3 amino acids: CASSLLGTNTGELFF. In DNA form, the CDR3 reads TGTGCCAGCAGTTTATTGGGGACAAACACCGGGGAGCTGTTTTTT.

This clonotype was counted ten times or more. The rearrangement joins TRBV29-1 to TRBJ2-2; D is ambiguous. This CDR3 is 14 amino acids long. Deletions cut 5 bases from V and 0 bases from J, with 10 bases between. Germline CDR1 and CDR2: SQVTM and ANQGSEA. The CDR3 sequence: CSVSWDSNTGELFF. CDR3 sequence (DNA): TGCAGCGTTAGTTGGGATTCGAACACCGGGGAGCTGTTTTTT.

The genes are TRBV10-3 and TRBJ2-7; TRBD1 is a possible D gene (6 bases). This CDR3 has 12 amino acids. Germline assignment: CDR1 ENHRY and CDR2 SYGVKD. Between the trimmed V and J ends, which lost 8 bases and 0 bases, there was a span of 8 bases. CDR3 region: CAIWDTSYEQYF. The CDR3 region has the DNA TGTGCCATCTGGGACACCTCCTACGAGCAGTACTTC.

The chain combines TRBV4-3 with TRBJ2-2, with a weak D call TRBD2 (6 bases). CDR3 length: 17 amino acids. Germline CDR1 is LGHNA and CDR2 is YSLEER. Trimming stripped 4 bases from V and 5 bases from J, with 20 bases between. The CDR3 DNA sequence: TGCGCCAGCAGCCGAGATCCTGAGGGACTTAGGACCGGGGAGCTGTTTTTT. Its protein is CASSRDPEGLRTGELFF.

This clonotype was counted only a few times. A clone one base away is much larger, so this may be a read error. V and J are TRBV6-2 or TRBV6-3 and TRBJ2-7; TRBD2 matches at 7 bases. The CDR3 is 14 residues long. Per the germline V gene, CDR1 is MNHEY and CDR2 is SVGEGT. The CDR3: CASSPPAGVYEQHF. The CDR3 DNA is TGTGCCAGCAGTCCCCCGGCGGGAGTCTACGAGCAGCACTTC.

V and J are TRBV3-1 and TRBJ2-2, with a weak D call TRBD2 (5 bases). The CDR3 length is 18 residues. Trimming pared 10 bases from V and 2 bases from J, leaving 26 bases between. The germline V gene has CDR1 LGHDT and CDR2 YNNKEL (reference sequence). CDR3 DNA: TGTGCCATCTGTTTAGATGTCACGGGGAAAACTAACACCGGGGAGCTGTTTTTT. This gives the protein CAICLDVTGKTNTGELFF.

This clonotype showed up many times. The rearrangement joins TRBV7-6 to TRBJ2-1; D not certain. Per germline, CDR1 SGHVS and CDR2 FNYEAQ. This CDR3 has 16 amino acids. The ends were cut back, 2 bases at V and 9 bases at J, with 20 bases in the middle. As DNA, the CDR3 is TGTGCCAGCAGCTTACCCGGAACCCACTTTACTACTGAGCAGTTCTTC. Translated, it gives CASSLPGTHFTTEQFF.

This clonotype has ten or more counts. V usage is TRBV29-1 and J usage is TRBJ2-1, with D possibly called TRBD1 or TRBD2 (5 bases each). Germline values: CDR1 SQVTM, CDR2 ANQGSEA. V shed 7 bases and J shed 2 bases, with 18 bases lying between them. The CDR3 runs to 15 residues. CDR3 sequence: CSARRLGRAYNEQFF. CDR3 coding DNA: TGCAGCGCCCGTCGATTGGGACGTGCCTACAATGAGCAGTTCTTC.

The chain has TRBV6-4 and TRBJ2-6; D is unresolved. CDR1 is MRHNA and CDR2 is SNTAGT in the germline V gene. The length of the CDR3 is 15 residues. V was clipped by 3 bases and J by 0 bases, with 6 bases between them. The CDR3 here is CASSDPPSGANVLTF. The CDR3 nucleotides read TGTGCCAGCAGTGATCCCCCCTCTGGGGCCAACGTCCTGACTTTC.

The chain carries TRBV7-9 and TRBJ2-1; a possible D gene is TRBD2 (6 bases). Trimming stripped 3 bases from V and 6 bases from J, with 15 bases between. The CDR3 covers 15 residues. Germline-derived CDR1 and CDR2 are SEHNR and FQNEAQ (reference sequence). The CDR3 nucleotides are TGTGCCAGCAGCTTTGGGGTTTCGACTAGCAATGAGCAGTTCTTC. It yields the protein CASSFGVSTSNEQFF.

This clonotype was found a few times. The rearrangement uses TRBV11-2 and TRBJ2-1; TRBD1 aligns across 10 bases. Germline trimming cut 5 bases from V and 4 bases from J; bases unmatched to any gene: 5. The germline V gene has CDR1 SGHAT and CDR2 FQNNGV. This CDR3 is built from 15 residues. The CDR3 DNA reads as TGTGCCAGCAGCATGACAGGGGGCTCTTACAATGAGCAGTTCTTC. It codes for CASSMTGGSYNEQFF.

The chain has TRBV6-5 and TRBJ2-1; D is tentatively TRBD1 or TRBD2 (5 bases each). The CDR3 extends over 15 amino acids. The V gene's germline CDR1 is MNHEY and CDR2 SVGAGI. Trimming stripped 2 bases from V and 6 bases from J, with 14 bases between. The CDR3 protein is CASSYPRAGSNEQFF. DNA of the CDR3: TGTGCCAGCAGTTACCCCCGCGCAGGGAGCAATGAGCAGTTCTTC.

The V and J genes are TRBV7-9 and TRBJ2-3, with D tentatively TRBD1 (6 bases). The length of the CDR3 is 15 residues. Germline V CDR1 and CDR2: SEHNR, FQNEAQ (reference sequence). V lost 5 bases and J lost 2, with 14 bases in between. CDR3 residues: CASSPQAGDTDTQYF. CDR3 nucleotide sequence: TGTGCCAGCAGCCCGCAAGCAGGGGACACAGATACGCAGTATTTT.

V and J are TRBV7-9 and TRBJ2-1; tentative D call: TRBD1 (5 bases). The CDR3 sequence is 13 residues long. V was cut by 2 bases and J by 6 bases, with 8 bases left in between. Germline V gives CDR1 SEHNR, CDR2 FQNEAQ (reference sequence). CDR3 region: CASSLSRANEQFF. CDR3 coding DNA: TGTGCCAGCAGCTTATCCAGGGCCAATGAGCAGTTCTTC. The complete variable domain, with remaining parts taken from reference TRBV7-9 and TRBJ2-1, reads DTGVSQNPRHKITKRGQNVTFRCDPISEHNRLYWYRQTLGQGPEFLTYFQNEAQLEKSRLLSDRFSAERPKGSFSTLEIQRTEQGDSAMYLCASSLSRANEQFFGPGTRLTVL.

The chain has TRBV7-9 and TRBJ2-7, with 10 bases matching TRBD2. CDR1 and CDR2 from the germline V gene are SEHNR and FQNEAQ (reference sequence). The CDR3 runs 15 residues. V lost 5 bases to trimming and J lost 4 bases; unmatched junction nucleotides: 8. The CDR3 protein is CASSPSLAGSYEQYF. DNA for the CDR3: TGTGCCAGCAGCCCCTCACTAGCGGGGAGTTACGAGCAGTACTTC.

The sample holds many counts of this clonotype. The chain combines TRBV7-9 with TRBJ2-3, with 11 nucleotides matching TRBD2. This CDR3 is 15 amino acids long. Unmatched junction bases numbered 8, after V lost 4 bases and J lost 8 bases. CDR1 is SEHNR, CDR2 FQNEAQ, per germline (reference sequence). In nucleotides, the CDR3 is TGTGCCAGCAGCTCAAGGGCGCTAGCGGGAGGTACGCAGTATTTT. Its translation is CASSSRALAGGTQYF.

There are many counts of this clonotype. The CDR3 spells CASSLWIDQDGYGYTF. As DNA, the CDR3 is TGCGCCAGCAGCTTGTGGATAGACCAAGACGGGTATGGCTACACCTTC. V is TRBV4-3 and J is TRBJ1-2; D gene unclear. The germline V gene encodes CDR1 LGHNA and CDR2 YSLEER. Deletions cut 5 bases from V and 5 bases from J, with 21 bases between. CDR3 length: 16 residues.

This clonotype was picked up a small number of times. J is TRBJ1-5 and V is TRBV12-3 or TRBV12-4; 7 bases map to TRBD1. The length of the CDR3 is 14 residues. V dropped 4 bases and J dropped 2; count of bases not matched to a gene: 2. CDR3 DNA: TGTGCCAGCAGTTATACAGGGGGCAATCAGCCCCAGCATTTT. It codes for CASSYTGGNQPQHF.

Notes on this clonotype: This may arise from a read error, as a much more abundant clone is one base away. The chain couples TRBV7-6 to TRBJ2-7; weak D call: TRBD2 (6 bases). The CDR3 covers 15 residues. V lost 1 base and J 7 bases, leaving 17 bases between the germline ends. The germline V gene encodes CDR1 SGHVS and CDR2 FNYEAQ. CDR3 DNA: TGTGCCAGCAGCTTAGTGAGGAGGGCATGGAGAGAGCAGTACTTC. Amino acids: CASSLVRRAWREQYF.

This clonotype appeared many times. The gene calls are TRBV9 and TRBJ2-2; D remains unclear. The CDR3 runs to 15 residues. Germline assignment: CDR1 SGDLS and CDR2 YYNGEE. V dropped 4 bases and J dropped 1 base, with 11 bases sitting between them. The CDR3 coding sequence is TGTGCCAGCAGCCTGCGTCCTTTGAACACCGGGGAGCTGTTTTTT. Encoded protein: CASSLRPLNTGELFF. Full variable domain (rest looked up from reference TRBV9 and TRBJ2-2): DSGVTQTPKHLITATGQRVTLRCSPRSGDLSVYWYQQSLDQGLQFLIQYYNGEERAKGNILERFSAQQFPDLHSELNLSSLELGDSALYFCASSLRPLNTGELFFGEGSRLTVL.

This clonotype was found many times. The CDR3 reads CASSNYEQFF. In DNA form, the CDR3 reads TGTGCCAGCAGTAACTATGAGCAGTTCTTC. V usage is TRBV25-1 and J usage is TRBJ2-1, with D unresolved. The CDR3 covers 10 residues. Trimming pared 5 bases from V and 8 bases from J, leaving 4 bases between. From germline, CDR1 is MGHDK and CDR2 SYGVNS.

The CDR3 nucleotides read TGTGCCAGCAGCTTATTGGGCGGAGTTGCGGGAGACGGGGAGACCCAGTACTTC. It encodes CASSLLGGVAGDGETQYF. The chain links TRBV7-8 to TRBJ2-5, with 7 bases fitting TRBD2. The CDR3 runs to 18 residues. Germline loops: CDR1 SGHVS, CDR2 FQNEAQ. The V and J ends lost 2 bases and 5 bases, in that order; junction bases with no gene match: 17.